This TCR beta chain emerged from a study of blood T cell repertoires in COVID-19. Study summary: PBMCs, B-cell-depleted T cells, or T cells were the source of the cDNA or gDNA that made up the material.

The protocol was immunoSEQ multiplex PCR, while the TCRdb copy is restricted to in-frame clones and leaves out a portion. This table holds some 240,000 clones, roughly 84% found once. Germline V lookup: CDR1 SGHRS, CDR2 YFSETQ. The ends lost 7 bases at V and 0 bases at J; junction bases unmatched: 3. The CDR3 is 13 residues long. The V call is TRBV5-1, the J call TRBJ2-5; TRBD1 matches 7 bases. The sequencing input was PBMCs or T cells enriched from blood (not recorded which). This TCR was sampled from a woman in her fifties or sixties who had been exposed to COVID-19. CDR3 region: CASGDSYQETQYF. The CDR3 DNA reads as TGCGCCAGCGGGGACAGTTACCAAGAGACCCAGTACTTC.